This TCR beta chain is from a study of shared clonotypes between healthy human individuals (dated by TCRdb to the early 2020s). Regarding the research as a whole: The cohort comprised two women and a few men aged 18 to 49 years. Per donor, leukapheresis produced somewhere between about 0.85 and 9.5 billion PBMCs. To increase sequencing depth and limit assay-specific biases, different laboratories used diverse techniques to prepare libraries and sequence TCR repertoires. Blood TCR repertoires of a handful of healthy adults were deeply sequenced to estimate repertoire size and the extent of clonotype sharing between individuals. Per donor, three plates each were used for CD4 naive and CD4 memory, two for CD8 naive, and one for CD8 memory. What the work shows at the level of the full study, not this receptor alone: Even with the large sequencing depth, rarefaction of the sorted-subset datasets indicated that sequencing was incomplete. The genetic and exposure-history diversity represented was limited by the small number of donors. Higher generation probabilities were observed for clonotypes shared by all four sorted-subset donors than for non-shared clonotypes. Across four donors, 5% to 6% of naive CD4, roughly 3.3% of naive CD8, 2.3% of memory CD4, and over 0.35% of memory CD8 clonotypes were shared. Only blood was sampled, and tissue TCR repertoires likely differ from those in blood. Pairwise subsampling indicated that sequencing depth was expected to affect the degree of clonotype sharing among donors. Larger estimated clonotype richness was generally found for naive subsets than for memory subsets.

Healthy HIV-negative adults with no recently reported acute infections or vaccinations were included as donors. Every donor was a Caucasian adult living in Nashville, Tennessee, USA. CD4+ T cells were enriched by magnetic negative selection; naive cells were then positively selected on CD45RA, and the negative fraction formed the memory subset. Blood was obtained by leukapheresis, after which PBMCs were separated by Ficoll-Histopaque density gradient centrifugation and cryopreserved in liquid nitrogen vapor phase. Analytical flow cytometry was used to check the purity and quantity of every magnetically sorted T cell population. From each sorted fraction, genomic DNA was isolated and quantified by UV absorbance on a Nanodrop 2000c. V lost 1 base and J lost 1 base, and the count of bases not matched to a germline gene is 3. Taken from cysteine to phenylalanine, the CDR3 has 15 residues. Only the CDR3 portion is preserved as DNA: 45 bases, with reading frame beginning at the first base. Taken from the germline V gene (reference sequence), the CDR1 and CDR2 loops are SGHAT and FQDESV.

As concerns this clone: Its antigen is currently not known. No per-base quality is available; no much larger clone lies one base away.

TCR CDR3 regions were amplified from genomic DNA by multiplex PCR using the deep immunoSEQ assay. Genomic DNA extracted from each cell subset was distributed evenly over all wells of several immunoSEQ 96-well plates, and each plate served as one replicate. For sorted subsets, 150 to 200 ng genomic DNA, equal to tens of thousands of T cell genomes, was loaded into each replicate PCR. Purified libraries were quantified with a Qubit 3.0 fluorometer, sized on a Bioanalyzer 2100, and re-quantified with the KAPA Library Quantification kit. Every immunoSEQ 96-well plate was sequenced on a separate single-read 150-cycle Illumina NextSeq 550 flow cell. As for the original processing: The immunoSEQ output contained only junctional sequences without quality scores, so filtering could not match that applied to full-length reads. To assign V/J genes and CDR3, sequences were annotated using PyIR, a Python wrapper for IgBLAST v1.9, with IMGT germline references. Any read was removed if the V/J assignment was weak (E-value above 1e-6), the CDR3 was missing, or the read contained stop codons, out-of-frame junctions, or ambiguous translated residues. V3J clonotypes were defined as sequences sharing an identical inferred V gene, J gene, and CDR3 amino acid sequence. To compute the percentage overlap between repertoires, the number of shared unique clonotypes was divided by the size of the smaller repertoire. Richness of each repertoire was evaluated using RTK rarefaction, the Chao1 estimator, and Recon v2.1 estimates of unobserved clonotypes. For all TCRbeta clonotypes obtained by the gDNA method from a few donors, generation probabilities were computed with OLGA. TCRdb took this table from immuneACCESS and kept in-frame rearrangements with V and J called. Such tables lack part of the clones; where checked against another copy, unresolved V genes explain under half of the gap, and the rest is unexplained. V, J and clone size are those of that table, while D and trimming were read from the DNA. Recorded for this sample are some 2,100,000 clones; around 95% of them occurred a single time. The top ten constitute around 0.13% of the sample.

The sample consisted of naive CD4+ T cells sorted from blood. According to the study, the label for this sample's cell subset or site signals: CD45RA+ positively selected. The receptor was derived from a man aged 18 to 35 in good health. In this chain, TRBV11-1 is recombined with TRBJ2-5; 7 junctional bases match TRBD2. DNA sequence: TGTGCCAGCAGCTTAGGACTAGCCTTCCAAGAGACCCAGTACTTC. Its protein reads: CASSLGLAFQETQYF.